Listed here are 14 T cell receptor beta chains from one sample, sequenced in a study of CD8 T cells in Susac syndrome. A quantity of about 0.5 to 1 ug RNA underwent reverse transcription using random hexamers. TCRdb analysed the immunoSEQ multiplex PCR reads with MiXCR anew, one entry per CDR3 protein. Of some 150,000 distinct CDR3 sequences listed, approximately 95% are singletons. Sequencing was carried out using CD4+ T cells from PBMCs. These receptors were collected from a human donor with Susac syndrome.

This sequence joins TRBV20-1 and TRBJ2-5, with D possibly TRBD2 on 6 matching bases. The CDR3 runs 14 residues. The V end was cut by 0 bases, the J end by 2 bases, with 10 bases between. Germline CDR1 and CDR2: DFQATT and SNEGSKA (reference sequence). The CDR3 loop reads CSARDWAGQETQYF. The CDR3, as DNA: TGCAGTGCTAGAGATTGGGCGGGACAAGAGACCCAGTACTTC.

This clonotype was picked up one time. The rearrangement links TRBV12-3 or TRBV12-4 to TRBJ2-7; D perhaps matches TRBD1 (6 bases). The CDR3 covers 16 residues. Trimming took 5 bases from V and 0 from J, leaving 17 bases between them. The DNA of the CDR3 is TGTGCCAGCAGTCCCAGGGGATGGGCTGTCTCCTACGAGCAGTACTTC. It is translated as CASSPRGWAVSYEQYF.

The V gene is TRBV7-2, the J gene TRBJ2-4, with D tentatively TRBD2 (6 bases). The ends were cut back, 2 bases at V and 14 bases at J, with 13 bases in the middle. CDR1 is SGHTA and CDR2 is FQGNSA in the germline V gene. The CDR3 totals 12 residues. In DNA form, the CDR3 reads TGTGCCAGCAGCTTACGGTGGGACTCAAAGTACTTC. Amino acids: CASSLRWDSKYF.

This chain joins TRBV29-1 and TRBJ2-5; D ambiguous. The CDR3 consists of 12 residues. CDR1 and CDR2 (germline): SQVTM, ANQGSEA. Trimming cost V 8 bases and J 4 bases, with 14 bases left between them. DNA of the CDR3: TGCAGCCCATCCGCTCCGGGAGAGACCCAGTACTTC. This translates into CSPSAPGETQYF. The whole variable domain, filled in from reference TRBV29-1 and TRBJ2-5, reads SAVISQKPSRDICQRGTSLTIQCQVDSQVTMMFWYRQQPGQSLTLIATANQGSEATYESGFVIDKFPISRPNLTFSTLTVSNMSPEDSSIYLCSPSAPGETQYFGPGTRLLVL.

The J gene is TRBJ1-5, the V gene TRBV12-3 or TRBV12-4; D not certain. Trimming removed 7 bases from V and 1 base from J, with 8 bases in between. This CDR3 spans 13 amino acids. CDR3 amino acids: CASTQRSNQPQHF. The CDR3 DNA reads TGTGCCAGCACCCAGAGAAGCAATCAGCCCCAGCATTTT.

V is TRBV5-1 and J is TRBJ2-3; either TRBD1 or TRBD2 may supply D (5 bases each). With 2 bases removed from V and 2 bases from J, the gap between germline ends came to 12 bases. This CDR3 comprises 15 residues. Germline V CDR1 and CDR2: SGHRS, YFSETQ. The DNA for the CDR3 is TGCGCCAGCAGCTTCTATGGGACCGACACAGATACGCAGTATTTT. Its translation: CASSFYGTDTDTQYF.

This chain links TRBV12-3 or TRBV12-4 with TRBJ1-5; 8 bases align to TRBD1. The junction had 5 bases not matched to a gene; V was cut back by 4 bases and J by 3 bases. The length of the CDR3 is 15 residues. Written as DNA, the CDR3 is TGTGCCAGCAGTTCAGGACAGGGTAACAATCAGCCCCAGCATTTT. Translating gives CASSSGQGNNQPQHF.

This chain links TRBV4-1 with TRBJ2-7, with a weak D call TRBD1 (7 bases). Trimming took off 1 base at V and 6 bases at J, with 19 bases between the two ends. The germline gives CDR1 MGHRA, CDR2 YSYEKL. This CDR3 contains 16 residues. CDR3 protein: CASSQGLGAGGSEQYF. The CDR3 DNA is TGCGCCAGCAGCCAAGGTTTGGGGGCAGGGGGGTCCGAGCAGTACTTC.

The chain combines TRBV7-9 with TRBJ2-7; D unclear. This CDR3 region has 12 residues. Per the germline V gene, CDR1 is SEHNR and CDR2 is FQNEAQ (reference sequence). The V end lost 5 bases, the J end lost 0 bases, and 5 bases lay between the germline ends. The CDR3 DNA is TGTGCCAGCAGCCCAATCTCCTACGAGCAGTACTTC. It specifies CASSPISYEQYF.

CDR3 DNA sequence: TGCGCCAGCAGCGTGCCGGGTGATACGCAGTATTTT. Protein: CASSVPGDTQYF. This chain links TRBV5-1 with TRBJ2-3; unclear D gene. Germline V gives CDR1 SGHRS, CDR2 YFSETQ. The CDR3 is 12 amino acids. Trimming took off 4 bases at V and 6 bases at J, with 9 bases between the two ends.

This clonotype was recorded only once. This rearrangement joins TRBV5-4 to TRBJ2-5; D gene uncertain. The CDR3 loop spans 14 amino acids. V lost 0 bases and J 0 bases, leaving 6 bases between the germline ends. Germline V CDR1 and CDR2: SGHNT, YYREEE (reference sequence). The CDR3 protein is CASSLVDNQETQYF. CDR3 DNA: TGTGCCAGCAGCTTGGTTGACAACCAAGAGACCCAGTACTTC.

CDR3 region: CASSAQLGANPEAFF. Written as DNA, the CDR3 is TGTGCCAGCAGCGCCCAGCTAGGGGCCAACCCTGAAGCTTTCTTT. The rearrangement uses TRBV13 and TRBJ1-1; TRBD1 is a possible D gene (5 bases). Per germline, CDR1 PRHDT and CDR2 FYEKMQ (reference sequence). CDR3 length: 15 residues. Trimming shortened V by 5 bases and J by 6 bases, and 19 bases separated the two germline ends.

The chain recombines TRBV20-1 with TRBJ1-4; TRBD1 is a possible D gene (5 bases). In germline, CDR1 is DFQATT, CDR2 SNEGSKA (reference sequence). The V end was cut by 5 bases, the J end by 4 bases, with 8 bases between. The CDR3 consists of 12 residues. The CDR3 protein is CSAWTSNEKLFF. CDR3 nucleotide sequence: TGCAGTGCTTGGACAAGTAATGAAAAACTGTTTTTT.

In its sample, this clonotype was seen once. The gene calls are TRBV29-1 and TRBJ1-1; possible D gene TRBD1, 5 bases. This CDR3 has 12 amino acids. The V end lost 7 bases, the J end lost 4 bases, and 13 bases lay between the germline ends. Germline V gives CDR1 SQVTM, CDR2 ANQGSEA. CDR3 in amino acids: CSAESDSTEAFF. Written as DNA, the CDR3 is TGCAGCGCCGAAAGCGACAGCACTGAAGCTTTCTTT.